The rows below give T cell receptor beta chains drawn from one sample of a study of T-cell reconstitution after alpha-beta-depleted transplantation in children. A single record per CDR3 protein comes from TCRdb applying MiXCR to the PCR reads. The profile shows approximately 300,000 distinct CDR3 sequences, almost 8% of them singletons. The starting material was peripheral blood, obtained 360 days after TCRalphabeta/CD19-depleted stem cell transplant. All receptors come from a female patient aged 2-15 years who had a stem cell transplant for Fanconi anemia, so the T cells may come from the graft donor. CDR3s leave out the opening cysteine and the closing phenylalanine or tryptophan. Clone size is stated in some rows and not others, as once, few, many or a class when expanded.

v_call clone_size cdr3_aa
TRBV6-1 . ASSVSLEQY
TRBV5-6 few ASSLVGLAGYEQY
TRBV27 many ASSFPGAYEQY
TRBV15 many ATSRDGLGMVTQY
TRBV4-3 many ASSQAASRGNEQF
TRBV24-1 . ATSDDRDIGPHGYT
TRBV14 few ASSQELWSYEQY
TRBV7-9 few ASSLDTSGLGNEQF
TRBV5-6 . AMRDAGQASTDTQY
TRBV6-2/TRBV6-3 . ASSDLGFENTEAF
TRBV6-1 . ASTQGWAF
TRBV4-2 . ASSQDTSGRGADTQY
TRBV9 . ASSAAAGGRSYNEQF
TRBV5-5 few ASSLVTTRTDTQY
TRBV12-3/TRBV12-4 few ASSLGSGTVHNEQF
TRBV20-1 many SASRASGRTSLEQY
TRBV5-1 many ASSWQGGEEKLF
TRBV20-1 many SASSETRGINEQF
TRBV6-5 few ASSFDRVSTEAF
TRBV5-1 many ASSLAQGSTDTQY
TRBV29-1 . SVESREGRDRKLF
TRBV15 many ATSGRVGEETQY
TRBV6-2/TRBV6-3 . ASSLASRATGELF
TRBV6-2/TRBV6-3 . ASSPEGGLQY
TRBV5-1 many ASTPSGVYEQY
TRBV30 . AWRGRGNQPQH
TRBV3-1 . ASSQLNEQY
TRBV3-1 many ASSQQGGDTEAF
TRBV20-1 many SARAGGGYNEQF
TRBV15 . ATSRDPRGRGGYT
TRBV6-1 many ASSRTGGRKSNQPQH